These 22 T cell receptor beta chains came from one sample sequenced in a study of vaccination and CD4 T cells after COVID-19. The treatment: approximately nine-day PBMC culture with coronavirus spike peptide pools or control peptides (ViraFEST assay). These receptors have no identified antigens. Cultured CD4+ T-cell DNA underwent Oncomine TCR Beta short-read sequencing. TCRdb independently ran MiXCR on the PCR reads; one entry per CDR3 protein. Here the sample spans approximately 10,000 distinct CDR3 sequences, about 50% being singletons. The source was cultured CD4+ T cells from blood, collected after SARS-CoV-2 vaccination. Receptors were obtained from a human donor with COVID-19.

J is TRBJ2-3 and V is TRBV10-1; the match to TRBD2 covers 7 bases. The CDR3 is 17 residues long. The ends lost 3 bases at V and 0 bases at J; junction bases unmatched: 9. Germline lookup yields CDR1 WNHNN and CDR2 SYGVQD (reference sequence). The CDR3 is CASSDSGLKDSTDTQYF. The CDR3, as DNA: TGCGCCAGCAGTGATAGCGGGTTGAAAGACAGCACAGATACGCAGTATTTT.

In its sample, this clonotype was seen a few times. The chain carries TRBV28 and TRBJ1-2; possible D gene TRBD1, 5 bases. V lost 7 bases and J lost 5, with 17 bases in between. CDR3 size: 14 residues. Per germline, CDR1 MDHEN and CDR2 SYDVKM. CDR3 sequence: CASNGETAAYGYTF. The CDR3 DNA reads as TGTGCCAGCAACGGTGAGACAGCGGCTTATGGCTACACCTTC.

This clonotype showed up just a few times. The chain has TRBV7-2 and TRBJ1-2, with 8 bases lining up with TRBD1. From germline, CDR1 is SGHTA and CDR2 FQGNSA. J lost 6 bases, V lost 0 bases, and 3 bases had no gene match. The CDR3 sequence is 14 residues long. The CDR3 protein is CASSLAGQANGYTF. CDR3 in DNA: TGTGCCAGCAGCTTAGCGGGACAGGCAAATGGCTACACCTTC.

This clonotype was detected only a few times. V is TRBV27 and J is TRBJ2-3; possibly TRBD1 or TRBD2 for D (5 bases each). The CDR3 runs 16 residues. The germline gives CDR1 MNHEY, CDR2 SMNVEV (reference sequence). Between the trimmed V and J ends, which lost 6 bases and 0 bases, there was a span of 16 bases. DNA of the CDR3: TGTGCCAGCAGGCCTCTACCGGGACCTAGCACAGATACGCAGTATTTT. This codes for CASRPLPGPSTDTQYF.

The chain carries TRBV7-3 and TRBJ2-3; TRBD2 agrees at 11 bases. CDR1 is SGHTA, CDR2 FQGTGA, per germline. With 2 bases clipped from V and 3 bases from J, the junction kept 7 bases outside the gene matches. This CDR3 spans 17 amino acids. The CDR3 DNA is TGTGCCAGCAGCTTAGGGGCTAGCGGGGGGTGGACAGATACGCAGTATTTT. Its protein is CASSLGASGGWTDTQYF.

This clonotype has more than one count but fewer than ten. The gene calls are TRBV19 and TRBJ1-3; 9 bases are shared with TRBD1. Germline CDR1 reads LNHDA; CDR2 reads SQIVND (reference sequence). This CDR3 is 15 amino acids long. The J segment lost 1 base and the V segment lost 10 bases, leaving 8 bases of the junction unmatched. CDR3 loop: CATRSGTGSGNTIYF. The CDR3 region has the DNA TGTGCCACCCGATCCGGGACAGGGTCTGGAAACACCATATATTTT.

J is TRBJ2-3 and V is TRBV6-2 or TRBV6-3; D possibly corresponds to TRBD1 (6 bases). This CDR3 comprises 17 residues. The V and J ends lost 2 bases and 3 bases respectively, with 18 bases between them. The germline V gene has CDR1 MNHEY and CDR2 SVGEGT. CDR3 residues: CASSYQGFPQGTDTQYF. The CDR3 DNA sequence: TGTGCCAGCAGTTACCAGGGCTTCCCCCAGGGGACAGATACGCAGTATTTT.

The sample holds a few counts of this clonotype. The chain combines TRBV6-1 with TRBJ2-5; a weak D match, TRBD2 (6 bases). Germline CDR1 and CDR2: MNHNS and SASEGT. This CDR3 has 12 amino acids. V shed 4 bases and J shed 6 bases, with 9 bases lying between them. The CDR3 region is CASSGGVQTQYF. CDR3 nucleotide sequence: TGTGCCAGCAGTGGCGGGGTTCAGACCCAGTACTTC.

The CDR3 loop is CSASVPWGSYEQYF. CDR3 coding DNA: TGCAGTGCTAGCGTACCCTGGGGCTCCTACGAGCAGTACTTC. This chain joins TRBV20-1 and TRBJ2-7, with D uncertain. The CDR3 contains 14 residues. Per germline, CDR1 DFQATT and CDR2 SNEGSKA (reference sequence). Between the trimmed V and J ends, which lost 3 bases and 0 bases, there was a span of 12 bases.

The genes are TRBV15 and TRBJ2-1, with 8 bases fitting TRBD1. Germline V gene data show CDR1 as LNHNV and CDR2 as YYDKDF (reference sequence). Unmatched junction bases numbered 4, after V lost 1 base and J lost 2 bases. The CDR3 runs to 16 residues. DNA for the CDR3: TGTGCCACCAGCAGAGGGCCGACAGGGGCCTACAATGAGCAGTTCTTC. This encodes CATSRGPTGAYNEQFF.

The chain couples TRBV15 to TRBJ2-7; D not certain. Germline-derived CDR1 and CDR2 are LNHNV and YYDKDF (reference sequence). The CDR3 runs to 14 residues. Between the trimmed V and J ends, which lost 5 bases and 3 bases, there was a span of 14 bases. The CDR3 bases are TGTGCCACCAGCCCCCTCGGCAGTAGCTACGAGCAGTACTTC. This encodes CATSPLGSSYEQYF.

The rearrangement links TRBV5-1 to TRBJ1-6; no definite D call. This CDR3 contains 14 residues. The ends were cut back, 6 bases at V and 10 bases at J, with 17 bases in the middle. Germline lookup yields CDR1 SGHRS and CDR2 YFSETQ. CDR3 nucleotide sequence: TGCGCCAGCACCTTTGAGGAGGGTGGCTCACCCCTCCACTTT. This sequence encodes CASTFEEGGSPLHF. The variable domain in full, completed from reference TRBV5-1 and TRBJ1-6, reads KAGVTQTPRYLIKTRGQQVTLSCSPISGHRSVSWYQQTPGQGLQFLFEYFSETQRNKGNFPGRFSGRQFSNSRSEMNVSTLELGDSALYLCASTFEEGGSPLHFGNGTRLTVT.

The rearrangement links TRBV20-1 to TRBJ1-2; 11 bases are shared with TRBD1. The germline gives CDR1 DFQATT, CDR2 SNEGSKA (reference sequence). J was trimmed by 6 bases and V by 6 bases; bases with no gene match: 9. The CDR3 has 14 amino acids. The CDR3 nucleotides read TGCAGTGCCGGATCCGGGACAGGGGGAGATGGCTACACCTTC. This codes for CSAGSGTGGDGYTF.

This clonotype appeared a few times. This chain connects TRBV19 to TRBJ1-5, with 11 bases identical to TRBD1. Germline trimming cut 6 bases from V and 3 bases from J; bases unmatched to any gene: 4. CDR3 size: 15 residues. From germline, CDR1 is LNHDA and CDR2 SQIVND (reference sequence). In nucleotides, the CDR3 is TGTGCCAGTAGGACGGGACAGGGGGACAATCAGCCCCAGCATTTT. As protein: CASRTGQGDNQPQHF.

V and J are TRBV5-4 and TRBJ2-1; D remains unclear. Germline CDR1 is SGHNT and CDR2 is YYREEE (reference sequence). V lost 3 bases to trimming and J lost 5 bases, with 3 bases between them. This CDR3 contains 11 residues. This chain's CDR3 is CASSSDNEQFF. DNA for the CDR3: TGTGCCAGCAGCTCGGACAATGAGCAGTTCTTC.

A few counts support this clonotype. This chain connects TRBV29-1 to TRBJ2-2; D ambiguous. Per the germline V gene, CDR1 is SQVTM and CDR2 is ANQGSEA. The V gene lost 5 bases and the J gene lost 2 bases, with 12 bases spanning the gap. The CDR3 length is 14 residues. The CDR3 region has the DNA TGCAGCGTTCGGCATAGTACTAACACCGGGGAGCTGTTTTTT. This codes for CSVRHSTNTGELFF.

The V call is TRBV5-1, the J call TRBJ1-2, with TRBD1 matching over 10 bases. Germline values: CDR1 SGHRS, CDR2 YFSETQ. CDR3 length: 17 residues. The trim removed 1 base at V and 6 bases at J, leaving 12 bases unmatched. The CDR3 nucleotides are TGCGCCAGCAGCTTGTATGGGACAGGGGACTCGCGGGATGGCTACACCTTC. Protein: CASSLYGTGDSRDGYTF.

V is TRBV5-1 and J is TRBJ1-1, with 7 bases that match TRBD1. From germline, CDR1 is SGHRS and CDR2 YFSETQ. J gave up 4 bases and V 4 bases, and 10 bases lay outside the gene matches. The CDR3 has 15 amino acids. As DNA, the CDR3 is TGCGCCAGCAGCCCCAGACAGGGCGAGAGCACTGAAGCTTTCTTT. Translation gives CASSPRQGESTEAFF.

The rearrangement joins TRBV19 to TRBJ2-3; D call uncertain. The CDR3 is 14 amino acids. Germline values: CDR1 LNHDA, CDR2 SQIVND (reference sequence). V dropped 6 bases and J dropped 5 bases, with 15 bases sitting between them. Here the CDR3 DNA reads TGTGCCAGTAGGCTCCAGGAGTTCATAGATACGCAGTATTTT. This codes for CASRLQEFIDTQYF.

The table lists this clonotype with a few counts. The V and J genes are TRBV20-1 and TRBJ2-5, with 15 bases identical to TRBD2. Germline V gene lookup returns CDR1 DFQATT and CDR2 SNEGSKA (reference sequence). The length of the CDR3 is 16 residues. Trimming took 4 bases from V and 4 from J; bases not matched to a gene: 7. The CDR3 DNA follows: TGCAGTGCTAAGGGACTAGCGGGGGGCTGGGTAGAGACCCAGTACTTC. It encodes CSAKGLAGGWVETQYF.

The chain employs TRBV18 and TRBJ2-7, with 9 bases matching TRBD2. J gave up 3 bases and V 6 bases, and 3 bases lay outside the gene matches. The germline gives CDR1 KGHSH, CDR2 LQKENI. This CDR3 contains 13 residues. The CDR3 loop is CASSDSGGYEQYF. CDR3 bases: TGTGCCAGCTCCGATAGCGGGGGCTACGAGCAGTACTTC.

This clonotype was observed a few times. This chain uses TRBV20-1 with TRBJ1-5; 8 bases agree with TRBD1. V lost 5 bases, J lost 0 bases, and 12 bases stayed unmatched. Germline values: CDR1 DFQATT, CDR2 SNEGSKA (reference sequence). The CDR3 is 17 amino acids. CDR3 in DNA: TGCAGTGCTGGAAGCCCGGGACAGGCCCTTAGCAATCAGCCCCAGCATTTT. This encodes CSAGSPGQALSNQPQHF.